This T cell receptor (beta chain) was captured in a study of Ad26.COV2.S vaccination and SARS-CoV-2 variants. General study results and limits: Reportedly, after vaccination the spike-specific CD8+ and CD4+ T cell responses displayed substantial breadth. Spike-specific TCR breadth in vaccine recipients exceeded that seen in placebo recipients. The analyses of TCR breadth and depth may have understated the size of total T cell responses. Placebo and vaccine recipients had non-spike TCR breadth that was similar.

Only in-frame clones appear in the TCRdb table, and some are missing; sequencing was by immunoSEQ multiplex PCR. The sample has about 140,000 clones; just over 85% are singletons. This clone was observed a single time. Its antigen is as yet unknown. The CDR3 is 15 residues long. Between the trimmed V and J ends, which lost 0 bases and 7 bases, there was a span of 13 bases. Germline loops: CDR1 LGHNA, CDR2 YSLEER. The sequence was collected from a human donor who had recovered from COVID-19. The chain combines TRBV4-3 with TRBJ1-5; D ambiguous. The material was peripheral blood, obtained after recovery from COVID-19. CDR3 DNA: TGCGCCAGCAGCCAAGAAAGTGGTTTGCGGCAGCCCCAGCATTTT. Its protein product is CASSQESGLRQPQHF.